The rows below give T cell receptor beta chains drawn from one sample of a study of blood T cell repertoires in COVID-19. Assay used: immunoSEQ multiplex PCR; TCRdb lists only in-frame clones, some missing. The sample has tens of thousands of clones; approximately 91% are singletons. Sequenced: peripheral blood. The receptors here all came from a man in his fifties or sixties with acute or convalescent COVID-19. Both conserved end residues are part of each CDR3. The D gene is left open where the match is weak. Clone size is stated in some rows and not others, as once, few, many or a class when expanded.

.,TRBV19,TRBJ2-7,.,TGTGCCAGTAGTATCACCCCGATAATTACTTCCTACGAGCAGTACTTC,CASSITPIITSYEQYF
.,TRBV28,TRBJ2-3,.,TGTGCCAGCCGGGACTCCGAAGATACGCAGTATTTT,CASRDSEDTQYF
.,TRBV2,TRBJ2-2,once,TGTGCCAGCAGTGATTTCGGGCGGGCCGGGGAGCTGTTTTTT,CASSDFGRAGELFF
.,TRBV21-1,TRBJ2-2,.,TGTGCCAGCAGCAAAACGCGGTGGAAGACAGGGGGGAGCACCGGGGAGCTGTTTTTT,CASSKTRWKTGGSTGELFF
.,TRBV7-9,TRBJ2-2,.,TGTGCCAGCAGCCGCCGGGACAACGCGAACACCGGGGAGCTGTTTTTT,CASSRRDNANTGELFF
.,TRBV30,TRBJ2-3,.,TGTGCCTGGAGGCTGAACAGAGATACGCAGTATTTT,CAWRLNRDTQYF
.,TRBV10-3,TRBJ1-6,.,TGTGCCATCAGTGAGTCGGATCAGGGTGCAAATTCACCCCTCCACTTT,CAISESDQGANSPLHF
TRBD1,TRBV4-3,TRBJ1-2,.,TGCGCCAGCAGCCAAGATACCCAGGGGGCGTACGGCTACACCTTC,CASSQDTQGAYGYTF
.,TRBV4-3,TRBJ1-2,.,TGCGCCAGCAGCCAAGAAAATGTCGGGGACTATGGCTACACCTTC,CASSQENVGDYGYTF
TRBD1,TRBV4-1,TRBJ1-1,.,TGCGCCAGCAGCCGGGGACAGGGCGTCACTGAAGCTTTCTTT,CASSRGQGVTEAFF
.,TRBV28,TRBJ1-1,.,TGTGCCAGCAGTTTAGGTCAGGACACTGAAGCTTTCTTT,CASSLGQDTEAFF
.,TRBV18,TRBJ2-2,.,TGTGCCAGCTCACCACGGGACACCAACACCGGGGAGCTGTTTTTT,CASSPRDTNTGELFF
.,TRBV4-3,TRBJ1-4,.,TGCGCCAGCAGCCAAAGGTCCGCCATCAGCGGTGCAACTAATGAAAAACTGTTTTTT,CASSQRSAISGATNEKLFF
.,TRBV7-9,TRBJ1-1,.,TGTGCCAGCAGCTCCTTGGCGGGGGTTAAAGCTTTCTTT,CASSSLAGVKAFF
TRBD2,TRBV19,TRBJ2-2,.,TGTGCCAGTAGTTCCGGCGGGGGGCCGGGGGAGCTGTTTTTT,CASSSGGGPGELFF
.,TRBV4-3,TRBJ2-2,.,TGCGCCAGCAGACACAGTCCGGGGGAGCTGTTTTTT,CASRHSPGELFF
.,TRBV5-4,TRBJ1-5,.,TGTGCCAGCAGCTTGACAAATCAGCCCCAGCATTTT,CASSLTNQPQHF
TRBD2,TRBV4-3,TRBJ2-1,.,TGCGCCAGCAGCCAAGATTCTAGCGGGAGGGGAAAGTTCTTC,CASSQDSSGRGKFF
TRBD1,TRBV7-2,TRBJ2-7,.,TGTGCCAGCAGCGCGGACAGGGGGCGCTTCGAGCAGTACTTC,CASSADRGRFEQYF
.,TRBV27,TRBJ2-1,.,TGTGCCAGCAGTTTAGGGCACACCTACAATGAGCAGTTCTTC,CASSLGHTYNEQFF
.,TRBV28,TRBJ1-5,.,TGTGCCAGCAGACCAGGGCCTGACAATCAGCCCCAGCATTTT,CASRPGPDNQPQHF
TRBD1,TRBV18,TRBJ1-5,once,TGTGCCAGCTCGAGGACAGGGAGTAATCAGCCCCAGCATTTT,CASSRTGSNQPQHF
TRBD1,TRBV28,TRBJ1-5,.,TGTGCCAGCAGTTTCCGAGGGGTGGACAGGCGCCTATCTAGCAATCAGCCCCAGCATTTT,CASSFRGVDRRLSSNQPQHF
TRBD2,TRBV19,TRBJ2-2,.,TGTGCCAGTAGTATAGTCACAGGGATAGCGGGAGCCCACACCGGGGAGCTGTTTTTT,CASSIVTGIAGAHTGELFF
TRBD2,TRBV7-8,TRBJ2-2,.,TGTGCCAGCAGCATTAGCGGGAGGGGGACCGGGGAGCTGTTTTTT,CASSISGRGTGELFF
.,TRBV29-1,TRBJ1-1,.,TGCAGCGTTGCAGCGGTAGGTGAAGCTTTCTTT,CSVAAVGEAFF
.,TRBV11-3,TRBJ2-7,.,TGTGCCAGCAGCTTGGGGACACAAGGATCCTACGAGCAGTACTTC,CASSLGTQGSYEQYF
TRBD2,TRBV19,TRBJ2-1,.,TGTGCCAGTAGTCCCACGCAGATCCATCGGACTAGCGGGTACAATGAGCAGTTCTTC,CASSPTQIHRTSGYNEQFF